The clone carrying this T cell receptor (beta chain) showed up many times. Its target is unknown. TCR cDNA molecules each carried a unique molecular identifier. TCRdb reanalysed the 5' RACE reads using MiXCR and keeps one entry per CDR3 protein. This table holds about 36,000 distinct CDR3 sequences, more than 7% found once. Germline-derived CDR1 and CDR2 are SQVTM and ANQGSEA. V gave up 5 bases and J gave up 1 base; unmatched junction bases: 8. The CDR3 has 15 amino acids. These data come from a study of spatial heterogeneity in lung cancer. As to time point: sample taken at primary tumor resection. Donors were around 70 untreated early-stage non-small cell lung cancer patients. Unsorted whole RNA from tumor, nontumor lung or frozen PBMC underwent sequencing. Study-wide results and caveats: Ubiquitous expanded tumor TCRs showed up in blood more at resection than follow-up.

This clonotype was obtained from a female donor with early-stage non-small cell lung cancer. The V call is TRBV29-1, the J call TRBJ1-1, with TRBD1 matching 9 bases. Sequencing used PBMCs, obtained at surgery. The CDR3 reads CSVPGTGRANTEAFF. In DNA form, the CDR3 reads TGCAGCGTTCCTGGGACAGGGAGAGCGAACACTGAAGCTTTCTTT.